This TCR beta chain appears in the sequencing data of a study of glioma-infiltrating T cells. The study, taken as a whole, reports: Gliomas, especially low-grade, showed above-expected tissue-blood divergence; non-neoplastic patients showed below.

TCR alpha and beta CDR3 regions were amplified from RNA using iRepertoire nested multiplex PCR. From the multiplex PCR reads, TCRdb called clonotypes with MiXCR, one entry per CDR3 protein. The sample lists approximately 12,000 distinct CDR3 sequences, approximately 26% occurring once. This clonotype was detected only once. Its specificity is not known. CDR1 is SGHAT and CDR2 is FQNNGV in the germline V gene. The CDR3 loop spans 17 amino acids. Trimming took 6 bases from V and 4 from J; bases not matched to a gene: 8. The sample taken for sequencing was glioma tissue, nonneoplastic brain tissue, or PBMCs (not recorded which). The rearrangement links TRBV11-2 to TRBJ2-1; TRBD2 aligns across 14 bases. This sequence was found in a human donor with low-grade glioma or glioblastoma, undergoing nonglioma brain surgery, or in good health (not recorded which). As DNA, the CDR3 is TGTGCCAGCAGTCCTAGACTAGCGGGAGGGCGGTACAATGAGCAGTTCTTC. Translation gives CASSPRLAGGRYNEQFF.